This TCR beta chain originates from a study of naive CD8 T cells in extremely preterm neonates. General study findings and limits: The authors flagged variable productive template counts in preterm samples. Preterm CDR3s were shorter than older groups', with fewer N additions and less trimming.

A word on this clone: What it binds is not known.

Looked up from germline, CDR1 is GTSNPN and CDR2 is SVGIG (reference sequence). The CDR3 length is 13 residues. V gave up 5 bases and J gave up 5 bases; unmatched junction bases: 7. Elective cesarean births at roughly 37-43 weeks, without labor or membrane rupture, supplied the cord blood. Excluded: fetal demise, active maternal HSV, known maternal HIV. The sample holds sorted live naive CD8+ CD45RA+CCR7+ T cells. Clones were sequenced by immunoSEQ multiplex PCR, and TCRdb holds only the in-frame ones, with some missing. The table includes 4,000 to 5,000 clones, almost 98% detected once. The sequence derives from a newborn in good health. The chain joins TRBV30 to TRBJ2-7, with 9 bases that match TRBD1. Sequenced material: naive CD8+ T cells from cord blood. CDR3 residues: CAWLGTGIHEQYF. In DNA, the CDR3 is TGTGCCTGGCTTGGGACAGGGATCCACGAGCAGTACTTC.